Given below is one T cell receptor beta chain in context. Its antigen is still unknown. Naivety among CD8 cells was defined by CD45RO negativity and positive CCR7 selection, thereby excluding terminally differentiated effector memory CD45RA+ cells. Each sample came from a Caucasian adult donor living in Nashville, Tennessee. This record belongs to a study of shared clonotypes between healthy human individuals. About the study: CD4 naive and CD4 memory each took three plates per donor, while CD8 naive took two and CD8 memory one.

The assay was immunoSEQ multiplex PCR, and TCRdb's table has in-frame clones only and misses some. The sample includes around 2,000,000 clones, around 93% seen only once; the top ten take roughly 1.8%. Study results and caveats: Shared clonotypes: roughly 4.5% naive CD4, around 3.5% naive CD8, less than 2.5% memory CD4, over 0.3% memory CD8. The sole specimen, blood, was sampled, and tissue repertoires likely differ.

CDR1 and CDR2 from the germline V gene are SQVTM and ANQGSEA. The CDR3 runs 14 residues. V shed 7 bases and J 4 bases; nucleotides not matched to a gene: 9. This rearrangement joins TRBV29-1 to TRBJ2-7; 11 bases align to TRBD2. The source of this sequence is a young man in good health. Some clones in this sample may be carry-over from other donors' samples. Sequenced input: naive CD8+ T cells from PBMCs. DNA of the CDR3: TGCAGCGCAGGACCCGGGACTAGCGGATACGAGCAGTACTTC. Protein: CSAGPGTSGYEQYF.